Sequencing of this T cell receptor (beta chain) was carried out in a study of beta chain features in type 1 diabetes. The entirety of the isolated RNA underwent reverse transcription, so expressed TCRB transcripts were sequenced. TCRdb's copy holds only in-frame clones and misses some; the assay was immunoSEQ multiplex PCR. The table has about 470,000 clones, 25% to 35% seen once. With V trimmed by 2 bases and J by 6 bases, 5 bases remained unmatched. CDR3 length: 14 amino acids. Germline lookup yields CDR1 SGHNT and CDR2 YYREEE (reference sequence). This clone was seen more than once but under ten times. What it binds is unknown. Overall study findings and caveats: VDJ junctions sequenced from type 1 diabetes patients showed fewer insertions and more deletions.

V usage is TRBV5-4 and J usage is TRBJ2-1; 7 nucleotides align to TRBD1. The sample taken for sequencing was naive CD4+ T cells from blood. The receptor was derived from a man between 18 and 35 years old in good health. The CDR3 region has the DNA TGTGCCAGCAGCTTCAGGACAGGCCTCAATGAGCAGTTCTTC. As protein: CASSFRTGLNEQFF.